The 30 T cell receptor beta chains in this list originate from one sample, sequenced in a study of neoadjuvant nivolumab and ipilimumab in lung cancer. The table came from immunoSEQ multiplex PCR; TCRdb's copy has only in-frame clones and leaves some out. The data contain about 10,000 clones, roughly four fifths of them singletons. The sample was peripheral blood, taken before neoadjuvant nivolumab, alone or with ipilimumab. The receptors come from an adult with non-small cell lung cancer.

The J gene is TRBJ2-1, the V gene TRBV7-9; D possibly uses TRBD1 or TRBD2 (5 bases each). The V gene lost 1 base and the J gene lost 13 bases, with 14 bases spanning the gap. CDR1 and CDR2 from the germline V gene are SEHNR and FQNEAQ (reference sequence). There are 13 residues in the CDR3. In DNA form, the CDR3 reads TGTGCCAGCAGCTTAGGCGCCGGGACGTCTCAGTTCTTC. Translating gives CASSLGAGTSQFF.

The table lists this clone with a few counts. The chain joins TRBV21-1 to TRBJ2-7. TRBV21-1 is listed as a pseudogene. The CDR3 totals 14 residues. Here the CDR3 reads CASIQDRRSYEQYF. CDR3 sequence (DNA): TGTGCCAGCATCCAGGACCGACGTTCCTACGAGCAGTACTTC.

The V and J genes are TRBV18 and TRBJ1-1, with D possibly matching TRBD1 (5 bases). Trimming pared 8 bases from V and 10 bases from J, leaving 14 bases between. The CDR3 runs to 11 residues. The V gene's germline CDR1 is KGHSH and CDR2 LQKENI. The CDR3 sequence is CASAVEGRAFF. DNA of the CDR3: TGTGCCAGCGCAGTGGAGGGGCGAGCTTTCTTT. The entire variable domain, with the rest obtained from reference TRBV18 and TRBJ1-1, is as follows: NAGVMQNPRHLVRRRGQEARLRCSPMKGHSHVYWYRQLPEEGLKFMVYLQKENIIDESGMPKERFSAEFPKEGPSILRIQQVVRGDSAAYFCASAVEGRAFFGQGTRLTVV.

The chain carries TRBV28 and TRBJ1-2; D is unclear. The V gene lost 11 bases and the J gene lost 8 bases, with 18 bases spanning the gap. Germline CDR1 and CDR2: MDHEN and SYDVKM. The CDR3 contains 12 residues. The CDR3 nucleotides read TGTGCCTCCGGGTCTCCCTGGGAGGGCTACACCTTC. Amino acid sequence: CASGSPWEGYTF.

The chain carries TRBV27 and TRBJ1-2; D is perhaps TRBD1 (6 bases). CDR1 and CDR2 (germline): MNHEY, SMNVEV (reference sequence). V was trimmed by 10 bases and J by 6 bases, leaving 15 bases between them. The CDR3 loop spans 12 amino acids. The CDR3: CATPVGGDGYTF. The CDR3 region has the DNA TGTGCCACTCCCGTCGGGGGCGATGGCTACACCTTC.

CDR3 region: CASSMQTGSSYEQYF. Here the CDR3 DNA reads TGTGCCAGTAGTATGCAGACAGGGAGCTCCTACGAGCAGTACTTC. V and J are TRBV19 and TRBJ2-7, with 7 bases fitting TRBD1. The length of the CDR3 is 15 residues. V shed 3 bases and J 0 bases; nucleotides not matched to a gene: 5. CDR1 and CDR2 (germline): LNHDA, SQIVND (reference sequence).

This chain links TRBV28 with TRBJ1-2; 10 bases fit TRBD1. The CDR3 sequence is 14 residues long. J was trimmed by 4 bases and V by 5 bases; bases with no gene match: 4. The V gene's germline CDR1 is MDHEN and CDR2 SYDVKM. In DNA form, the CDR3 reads TGTGCCAGCAGTAGGACAGGGGGTGGCTATGGCTACACCTTC. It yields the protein CASSRTGGGYGYTF.

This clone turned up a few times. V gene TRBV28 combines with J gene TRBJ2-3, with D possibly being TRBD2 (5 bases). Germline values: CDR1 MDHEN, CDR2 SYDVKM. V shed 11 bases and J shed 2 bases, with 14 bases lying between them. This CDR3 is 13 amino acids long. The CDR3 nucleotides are TGTGCCGCGGGCGACGGATTCACAGATACGCAGTATTTT. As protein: CAAGDGFTDTQYF.

The CDR3 loop reads CASSSQGAEEKLFF. The CDR3 DNA reads as TGCGCCAGCAGCTCACAGGGAGCGGAGGAAAAACTGTTTTTT. The V and J genes are TRBV5-1 and TRBJ1-4; TRBD1 is a possible D gene (6 bases). Trimming stripped 3 bases from V and 8 bases from J, with 14 bases between. Germline CDR1 SGHRS, CDR2 YFSETQ. The CDR3 loop spans 14 amino acids.

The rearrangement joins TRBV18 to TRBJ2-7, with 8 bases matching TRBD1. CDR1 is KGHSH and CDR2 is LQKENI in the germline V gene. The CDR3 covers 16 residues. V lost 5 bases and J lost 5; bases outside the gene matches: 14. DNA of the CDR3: TGTGCCAGCTCAGCAAACCAAGGACAGGGAATCCACGAGCAGTACTTC. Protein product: CASSANQGQGIHEQYF.

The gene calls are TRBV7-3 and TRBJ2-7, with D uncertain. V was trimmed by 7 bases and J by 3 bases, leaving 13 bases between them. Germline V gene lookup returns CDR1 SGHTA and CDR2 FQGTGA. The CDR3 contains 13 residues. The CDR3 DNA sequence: TGTGCCAGCATCGTTTTACCAGGCTACGAGCAGTACTTC. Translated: CASIVLPGYEQYF.

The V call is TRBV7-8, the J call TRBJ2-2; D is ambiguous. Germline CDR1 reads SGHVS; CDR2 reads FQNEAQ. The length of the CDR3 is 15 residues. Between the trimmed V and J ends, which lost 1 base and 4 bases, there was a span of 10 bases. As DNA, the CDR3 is TGTGCCAGCAGCTTAGTGGGGAACCCCACCGGGGAGCTGTTTTTT. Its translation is CASSLVGNPTGELFF.

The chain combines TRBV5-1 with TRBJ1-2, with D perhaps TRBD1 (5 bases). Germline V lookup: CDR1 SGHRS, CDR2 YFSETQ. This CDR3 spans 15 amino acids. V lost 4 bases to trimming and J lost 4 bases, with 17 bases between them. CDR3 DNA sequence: TGCGCCAGCAGCCCTGGAGGGGCAGCGAGCTATGGCTACACCTTC. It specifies CASSPGGAASYGYTF. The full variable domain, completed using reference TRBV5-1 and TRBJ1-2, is KAGVTQTPRYLIKTRGQQVTLSCSPISGHRSVSWYQQTPGQGLQFLFEYFSETQRNKGNFPGRFSGRQFSNSRSEMNVSTLELGDSALYLCASSPGGAASYGYTFGSGTRLTVV.

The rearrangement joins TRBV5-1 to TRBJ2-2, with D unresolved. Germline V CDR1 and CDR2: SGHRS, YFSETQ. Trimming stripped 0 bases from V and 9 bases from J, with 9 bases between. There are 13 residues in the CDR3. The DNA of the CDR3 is TGCGCCAGCAGCTTGGTCTCTCCGCGGGAGCTGTTTTTT. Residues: CASSLVSPRELFF.

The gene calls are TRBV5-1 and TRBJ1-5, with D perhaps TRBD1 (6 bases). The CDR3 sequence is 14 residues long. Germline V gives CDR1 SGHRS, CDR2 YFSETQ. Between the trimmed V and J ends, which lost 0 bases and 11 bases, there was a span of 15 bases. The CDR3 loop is CASSLEGVGQSQHF. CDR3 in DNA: TGCGCCAGCAGCTTGGAGGGGGTCGGACAGTCCCAGCATTTT.

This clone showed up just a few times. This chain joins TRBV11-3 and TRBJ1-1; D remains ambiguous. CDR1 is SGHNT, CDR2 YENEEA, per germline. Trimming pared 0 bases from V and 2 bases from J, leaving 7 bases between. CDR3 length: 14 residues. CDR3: CASSLDAFNTEAFF. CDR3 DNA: TGTGCCAGCAGCTTAGATGCCTTCAACACTGAAGCTTTCTTT.

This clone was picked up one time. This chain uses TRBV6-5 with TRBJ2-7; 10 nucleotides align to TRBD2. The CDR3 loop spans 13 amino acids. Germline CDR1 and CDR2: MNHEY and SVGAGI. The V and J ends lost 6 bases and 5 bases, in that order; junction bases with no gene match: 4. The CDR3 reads CASRGTSAHEQYF. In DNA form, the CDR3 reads TGTGCCAGCAGGGGGACTAGCGCCCACGAGCAGTACTTC.

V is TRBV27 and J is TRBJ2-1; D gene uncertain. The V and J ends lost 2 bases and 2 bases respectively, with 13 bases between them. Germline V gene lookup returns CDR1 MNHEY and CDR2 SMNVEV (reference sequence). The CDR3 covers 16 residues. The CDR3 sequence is CASSLKGRAPYNEQFF. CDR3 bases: TGTGCCAGCAGTTTAAAGGGCAGAGCTCCCTACAATGAGCAGTTCTTC.

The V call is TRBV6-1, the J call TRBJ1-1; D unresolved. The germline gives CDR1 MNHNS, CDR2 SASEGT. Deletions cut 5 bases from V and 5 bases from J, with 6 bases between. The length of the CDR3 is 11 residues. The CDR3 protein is CASSPRTEAFF. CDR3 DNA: TGTGCCAGCAGTCCGAGAACTGAAGCTTTCTTT.

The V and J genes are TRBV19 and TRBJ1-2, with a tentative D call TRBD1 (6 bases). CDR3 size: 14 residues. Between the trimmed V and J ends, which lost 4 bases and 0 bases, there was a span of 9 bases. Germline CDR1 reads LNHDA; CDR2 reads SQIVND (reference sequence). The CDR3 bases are TGTGCCAGTAGTACCCAGGGGTCTAACTATGGCTACACCTTC. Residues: CASSTQGSNYGYTF.

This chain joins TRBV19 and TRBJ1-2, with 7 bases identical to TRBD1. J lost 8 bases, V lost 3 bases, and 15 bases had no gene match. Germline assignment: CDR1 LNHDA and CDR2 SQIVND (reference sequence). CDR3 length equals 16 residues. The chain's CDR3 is CASSIDRERRRGGYTF. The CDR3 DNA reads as TGTGCCAGTAGTATCGACAGGGAAAGGCGAAGAGGGGGCTACACCTTC. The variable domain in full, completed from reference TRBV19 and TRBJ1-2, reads DGGITQSPKYLFRKEGQNVTLSCEQNLNHDAMYWYRQDPGQGLRLIYYSQIVNDFQKGDIAEGYSVSREKKESFPLTVTSAQKNPTAFYLCASSIDRERRRGGYTFGSGTRLTVV.

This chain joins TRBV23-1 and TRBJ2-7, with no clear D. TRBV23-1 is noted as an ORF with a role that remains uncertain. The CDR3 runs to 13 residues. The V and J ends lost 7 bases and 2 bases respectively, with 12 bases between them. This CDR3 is CASMGSTPYEQYF. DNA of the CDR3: TGCGCCAGCATGGGAAGCACCCCCTACGAGCAGTACTTC.

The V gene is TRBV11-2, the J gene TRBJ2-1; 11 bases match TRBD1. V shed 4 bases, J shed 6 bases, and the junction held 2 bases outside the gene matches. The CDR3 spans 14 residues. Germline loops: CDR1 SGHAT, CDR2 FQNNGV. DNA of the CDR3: TGTGCCAGCAGCTGGGACAGGGGGATCAATGAGCAGTTCTTC. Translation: CASSWDRGINEQFF.

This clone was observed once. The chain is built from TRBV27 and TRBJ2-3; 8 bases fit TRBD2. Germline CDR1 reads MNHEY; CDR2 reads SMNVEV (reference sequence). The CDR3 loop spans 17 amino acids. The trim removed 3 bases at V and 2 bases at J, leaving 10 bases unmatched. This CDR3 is CASSFYSPGGPTDTQYF. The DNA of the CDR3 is TGTGCCAGCAGTTTCTACTCTCCGGGAGGGCCCACAGATACGCAGTATTTT.

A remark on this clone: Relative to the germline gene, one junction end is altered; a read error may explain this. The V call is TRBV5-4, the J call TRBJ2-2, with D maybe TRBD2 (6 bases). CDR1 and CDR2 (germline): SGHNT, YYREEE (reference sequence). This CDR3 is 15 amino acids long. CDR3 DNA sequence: TGTGCCAGCAGCTCCTCGGTGGGGAACACCGGGGGGCTGTTTTTT. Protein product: CASSSSVGNTGGLFF.

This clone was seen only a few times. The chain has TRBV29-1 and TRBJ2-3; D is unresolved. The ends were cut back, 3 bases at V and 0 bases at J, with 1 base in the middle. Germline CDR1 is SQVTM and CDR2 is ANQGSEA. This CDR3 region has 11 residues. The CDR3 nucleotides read TGCAGCGTTGACAGCACAGATACGCAGTATTTT. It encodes CSVDSTDTQYF.

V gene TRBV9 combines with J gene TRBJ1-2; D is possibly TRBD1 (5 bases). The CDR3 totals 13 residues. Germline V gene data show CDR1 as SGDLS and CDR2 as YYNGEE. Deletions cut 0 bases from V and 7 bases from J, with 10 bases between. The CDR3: CASSVARGVGYTF. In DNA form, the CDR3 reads TGTGCCAGCAGCGTAGCTAGAGGGGTTGGCTACACCTTC.

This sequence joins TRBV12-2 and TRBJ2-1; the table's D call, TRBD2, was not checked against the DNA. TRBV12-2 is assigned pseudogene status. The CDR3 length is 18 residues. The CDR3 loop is CASRARTSGRPHHNEQFF. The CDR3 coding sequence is TGTGCAAGTCGCGCCCGGACTAGCGGACGCCCACATCACAATGAGCAGTTCTTC.

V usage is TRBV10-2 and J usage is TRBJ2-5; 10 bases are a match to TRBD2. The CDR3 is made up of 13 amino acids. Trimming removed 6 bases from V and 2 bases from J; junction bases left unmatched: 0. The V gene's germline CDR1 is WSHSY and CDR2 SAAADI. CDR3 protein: CASRLAGQETQYF. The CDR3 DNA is TGCGCCAGCAGACTAGCGGGACAAGAGACCCAGTACTTC.

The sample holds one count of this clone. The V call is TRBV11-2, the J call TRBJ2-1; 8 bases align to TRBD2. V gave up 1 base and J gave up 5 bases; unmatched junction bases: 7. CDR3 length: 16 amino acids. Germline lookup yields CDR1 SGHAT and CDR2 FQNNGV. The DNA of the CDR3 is TGTGCCAGCAGCTTAGGGGCGGGAGGAAGGAACAATGAGCAGTTCTTC. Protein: CASSLGAGGRNNEQFF.